This is a list of T cell receptor beta chains from one sample in a study of PD-L1 blockade in urothelial cancer. Repertoires were generated with immunoSEQ multiplex PCR, while TCRdb's copy carries only in-frame clones and drops some. The table lists fewer than 40,000 clones, roughly nine tenths of them singletons. The input for sequencing was PBMCs, taken around atezolizumab (anti-PD-L1) treatment. All receptors come from a woman aged 55 to 70 with urothelial cancer. Each CDR3 is given with its conserved first and last residue. The order of the fields is clone size, V gene, D gene, J gene, CDR3 protein, CDR3 DNA. The D gene is left open where the match is weak. Clone size, where shown, is once, few, many, or a class for clones that have expanded.

abundance: NA
v_gene: TRBV4-3
d_gene: NA
j_gene: TRBJ2-3
CDR3aa: CASSPEERTVDTQYF
CDR3nt: TGCGCCAGCAGCCCTGAGGAGCGTACTGTAGATACGCAGTATTTT

abundance: NA
v_gene: TRBV28
d_gene: TRBD2
j_gene: TRBJ2-1
CDR3aa: CASSSLAGDKYNEQFF
CDR3nt: TGTGCCAGCAGCTCCCTAGCGGGAGACAAATACAATGAGCAGTTCTTC

abundance: NA
v_gene: TRBV5-8
d_gene: NA
j_gene: TRBJ2-3
CDR3aa: CASSFKQGAGTDTQYF
CDR3nt: TGTGCCAGCAGCTTTAAACAGGGAGCCGGCACAGATACGCAGTATTTT

abundance: NA
v_gene: TRBV29-1
d_gene: TRBD1
j_gene: TRBJ1-4
CDR3aa: CSVPGTAVGKLFF
CDR3nt: TGCAGCGTTCCTGGGACAGCAGTTGGAAAACTGTTTTTT

abundance: NA
v_gene: TRBV2
d_gene: NA
j_gene: TRBJ1-4
CDR3aa: CASSDGQVRTTEKLFF
CDR3nt: TGTGCCAGCAGTGATGGTCAAGTTAGGACAACCGAAAAACTGTTTTTT

abundance: NA
v_gene: TRBV5-1
d_gene: TRBD1
j_gene: TRBJ1-5
CDR3aa: CASSTRTGDQPQHF
CDR3nt: TGCGCCAGCAGCACCAGGACAGGGGATCAGCCCCAGCATTTT

abundance: NA
v_gene: TRBV5-4
d_gene: TRBD2
j_gene: TRBJ2-1
CDR3aa: CASSPTSGSLNEQFF
CDR3nt: TGTGCCAGCAGCCCGACTAGCGGGAGCCTCAATGAGCAGTTCTTC

abundance: NA
v_gene: TRBV5-5
d_gene: NA
j_gene: TRBJ1-1
CDR3aa: CASGNREMNTEAFF
CDR3nt: TGTGCCAGCGGAAACAGGGAAATGAACACTGAAGCTTTCTTT

abundance: NA
v_gene: TRBV5-4
d_gene: NA
j_gene: TRBJ2-3
CDR3aa: CASSDWDTQYF
CDR3nt: TGTGCCAGCAGCGACTGGGATACGCAGTATTTT

abundance: NA
v_gene: TRBV5-1
d_gene: TRBD1
j_gene: TRBJ1-1
CDR3aa: CASSYNRGGVTEAFF
CDR3nt: TGCGCCAGCAGCTACAACAGGGGGGGGGTCACTGAAGCTTTCTTT

abundance: NA
v_gene: TRBV6-1
d_gene: NA
j_gene: TRBJ2-2
CDR3aa: CASRIEGLNTGELFF
CDR3nt: TGTGCCAGCAGAATCGAAGGACTTAACACCGGGGAGCTGTTTTTT

abundance: NA
v_gene: TRBV6-1
d_gene: NA
j_gene: TRBJ2-2
CDR3aa: CASRDFRGTGELFF
CDR3nt: TGTGCCAGCAGAGACTTTAGAGGGACCGGGGAGCTGTTTTTT

abundance: NA
v_gene: TRBV7-9
d_gene: NA
j_gene: TRBJ2-7
CDR3aa: CASSRQDSYEQYF
CDR3nt: TGTGCCAGCAGTCGACAGGATTCCTACGAGCAGTACTTC

abundance: NA
v_gene: TRBV4-1
d_gene: TRBD1
j_gene: TRBJ2-7
CDR3aa: CASSETGVASYEQYF
CDR3nt: TGCGCCAGCAGCGAGACAGGGGTGGCCTCCTACGAGCAGTACTTC

abundance: NA
v_gene: TRBV9
d_gene: TRBD2
j_gene: TRBJ2-7
CDR3aa: CASSVAAGVDEQYF
CDR3nt: TGTGCTAGCAGCGTAGCCGCGGGAGTGGACGAGCAGTACTTC

abundance: NA
v_gene: TRBV19
d_gene: NA
j_gene: TRBJ1-5
CDR3aa: CASSIERFNQPQHF
CDR3nt: TGTGCCAGTAGCATAGAGAGATTCAATCAGCCCCAGCATTTT

abundance: NA
v_gene: TRBV19
d_gene: NA
j_gene: TRBJ2-7
CDR3aa: CASSIGQASYEQYF
CDR3nt: TGTGCCAGTAGTATAGGACAGGCCTCCTACGAGCAGTACTTC

abundance: NA
v_gene: TRBV2
d_gene: TRBD1
j_gene: TRBJ2-5
CDR3aa: CASSVGQEETQYF
CDR3nt: TGTGCCAGCAGTGTGGGACAGGAAGAGACCCAGTACTTC

abundance: NA
v_gene: TRBV28
d_gene: NA
j_gene: TRBJ2-5
CDR3aa: CASNPSGWETQYF
CDR3nt: TGTGCCAGCAACCCGTCGGGATGGGAGACCCAGTACTTC

abundance: NA
v_gene: TRBV5-1
d_gene: NA
j_gene: TRBJ2-5
CDR3aa: CASSYTGYQETQYF
CDR3nt: TGCGCCAGCAGTTACACAGGGTACCAAGAGACCCAGTACTTC

abundance: NA
v_gene: TRBV7-3
d_gene: TRBD1
j_gene: TRBJ2-6
CDR3aa: CASSATGAYGANVLTF
CDR3nt: TGTGCCAGCAGCGCAACAGGGGCCTATGGGGCCAACGTCCTGACTTTC

abundance: once
v_gene: TRBV27
d_gene: NA
j_gene: TRBJ1-2
CDR3aa: CASTFVPTGNYGYTF
CDR3nt: TGTGCCAGCACCTTCGTACCCACAGGGAACTATGGCTACACCTTC

abundance: NA
v_gene: TRBV5-3
d_gene: TRBD1
j_gene: TRBJ2-3
CDR3aa: CARSSGSGQVTDTQYF
CDR3nt: TGTGCCAGAAGCTCCGGTTCGGGACAGGTCACAGATACGCAGTATTTT

abundance: NA
v_gene: TRBV7-2
d_gene: TRBD1
j_gene: TRBJ1-2
CDR3aa: CASSRTGGINGYTF
CDR3nt: TGTGCCAGCAGCCGAACAGGGGGAATCAATGGCTACACCTTC

abundance: few
v_gene: TRBV19
d_gene: TRBD1
j_gene: TRBJ1-5
CDR3aa: CASSRDRAHNQPQHF
CDR3nt: TGTGCCAGTAGTAGGGACAGGGCACACAATCAGCCCCAGCATTTT

abundance: NA
v_gene: TRBV5-1
d_gene: TRBD2
j_gene: TRBJ2-2
CDR3aa: CASSKGLAERKAGELFF
CDR3nt: TGCGCCAGCAGCAAGGGACTAGCGGAGAGGAAGGCCGGGGAGCTGTTTTTT

abundance: NA
v_gene: TRBV5-4
d_gene: TRBD1
j_gene: TRBJ1-4
CDR3aa: CASSLRGGQEKLFF
CDR3nt: TGTGCCAGCAGCTTGAGAGGGGGCCAAGAAAAACTGTTTTTT

abundance: once
v_gene: TRBV27
d_gene: NA
j_gene: TRBJ2-5
CDR3aa: CASRKLETQYF
CDR3nt: TGTGCCAGCAGAAAACTGGAGACCCAGTACTTC

abundance: NA
v_gene: TRBV7-8
d_gene: NA
j_gene: TRBJ1-1
CDR3aa: CASSLKAGRAFF
CDR3nt: TGTGCCAGCAGCTTAAAGGCAGGGAGGGCTTTCTTT

abundance: NA
v_gene: TRBV9
d_gene: NA
j_gene: TRBJ2-5
CDR3aa: CASSVSVVANQETQYF
CDR3nt: TGTGCCAGCAGCGTATCAGTGGTAGCGAACCAAGAGACCCAGTACTTC

abundance: NA
v_gene: TRBV13
d_gene: TRBD1
j_gene: TRBJ2-7
CDR3aa: CASSPTGAEEQYF
CDR3nt: TGTGCCAGCAGTCCTACAGGGGCTGAGGAGCAGTACTTC

abundance: NA
v_gene: TRBV7-2
d_gene: NA
j_gene: TRBJ1-1
CDR3aa: CASSFSRPGEAFF
CDR3nt: TGTGCCAGCAGCTTCTCTCGGCCAGGTGAGGCTTTCTTT

abundance: NA
v_gene: TRBV6-4
d_gene: TRBD2
j_gene: TRBJ2-1
CDR3aa: CASSILAGTYNEQFF
CDR3nt: TGTGCCAGCAGTATCCTAGCGGGGACCTACAATGAGCAGTTCTTC

abundance: NA
v_gene: TRBV7-2
d_gene: NA
j_gene: TRBJ1-2
CDR3aa: CASSLVAQGGNNYGYTF
CDR3nt: TGTGCCAGCAGCTTAGTTGCTCAGGGCGGGAACAACTATGGCTACACCTTC

abundance: NA
v_gene: TRBV7-9
d_gene: TRBD2
j_gene: TRBJ2-1
CDR3aa: CASSLVLATYNEQFF
CDR3nt: TGTGCCAGCAGCTTAGTACTAGCGACCTACAATGAGCAGTTCTTC

abundance: once
v_gene: TRBV2
d_gene: NA
j_gene: TRBJ2-7
CDR3aa: CASSEADWSPYEQYF
CDR3nt: TGTGCCAGCAGTGAAGCGGATTGGAGTCCCTACGAGCAGTACTTC

abundance: NA
v_gene: TRBV4-1
d_gene: NA
j_gene: TRBJ1-3
CDR3aa: CASSLTPLPDRPGNTIYF
CDR3nt: TGCGCCAGCAGCCTCACCCCACTCCCCGACAGGCCTGGAAACACCATATATTTT

abundance: NA
v_gene: TRBV11-2
d_gene: NA
j_gene: TRBJ2-1
CDR3aa: CASSLGSLRSYNEQFF
CDR3nt: TGTGCCAGCAGCTTAGGGTCGTTGAGGTCCTACAATGAGCAGTTCTTC

abundance: NA
v_gene: TRBV11-1
d_gene: TRBD1
j_gene: TRBJ1-4
CDR3aa: CASSHTVGTGHEKLFF
CDR3nt: TGTGCCAGCAGCCATACGGTGGGGACAGGCCATGAAAAATTGTTTTTT

abundance: once
v_gene: TRBV7-6
d_gene: TRBD2
j_gene: TRBJ2-2
CDR3aa: CASSPGLAGGTTGELFF
CDR3nt: TGTGCCAGCAGCCCCGGACTAGCGGGAGGTACCACCGGGGAGCTGTTTTTT

abundance: NA
v_gene: TRBV7-9
d_gene: TRBD1
j_gene: TRBJ2-1
CDR3aa: CASSPGQVTYNEQFF
CDR3nt: TGTGCCAGCAGTCCCGGACAGGTAACTTACAATGAGCAGTTCTTC

abundance: NA
v_gene: TRBV9
d_gene: TRBD1
j_gene: TRBJ2-5
CDR3aa: CASSATGGLQETQYF
CDR3nt: TGTGCCAGCAGCGCAACAGGGGGGCTTCAAGAGACCCAGTACTTC

abundance: NA
v_gene: TRBV7-8
d_gene: TRBD2
j_gene: TRBJ2-7
CDR3aa: CASRASGSEGQYF
CDR3nt: TGTGCCAGCAGGGCTAGCGGGAGTGAGGGGCAGTACTTC

abundance: few
v_gene: TRBV19
d_gene: TRBD1
j_gene: TRBJ1-2
CDR3aa: CASSLFGTGNRLNYGYTF
CDR3nt: TGTGCCAGTAGTCTTTTTGGGACAGGGAACAGGCTTAACTATGGCTACACCTTC

abundance: NA
v_gene: TRBV10-3
d_gene: NA
j_gene: TRBJ2-7
CDR3aa: CAISPIDSGPYEQYF
CDR3nt: TGTGCCATCAGCCCCATCGATAGCGGACCCTACGAGCAGTACTTC

abundance: NA
v_gene: TRBV28
d_gene: TRBD2
j_gene: TRBJ2-7
CDR3aa: CASSRAGGPSGEQYF
CDR3nt: TGTGCCAGCAGCCGAGCGGGAGGGCCCTCAGGGGAGCAGTACTTC

abundance: once
v_gene: TRBV5-1
d_gene: TRBD1
j_gene: TRBJ1-1
CDR3aa: CASSLAPGGSEAFF
CDR3nt: TGCGCCAGCAGCTTGGCCCCAGGGGGCTCTGAAGCTTTCTTT

abundance: NA
v_gene: TRBV7-6
d_gene: TRBD1
j_gene: TRBJ1-1
CDR3aa: CASSPGGAGTEAFF
CDR3nt: TGTGCCAGCAGTCCAGGGGGCGCGGGGACTGAAGCTTTCTTT

abundance: NA
v_gene: TRBV7-9
d_gene: TRBD2
j_gene: TRBJ2-1
CDR3aa: CASSLYISGANEQFF
CDR3nt: TGTGCCAGCAGCTTATATATCAGCGGGGCCAATGAGCAGTTCTTC

abundance: NA
v_gene: TRBV2
d_gene: TRBD1
j_gene: TRBJ1-4
CDR3aa: CASRVQGMGEKLFF
CDR3nt: TGTGCCAGCAGGGTACAGGGGATGGGTGAAAAACTGTTTTTT

abundance: NA
v_gene: TRBV28
d_gene: NA
j_gene: TRBJ2-7
CDR3aa: CASSQVLATYEQYF
CDR3nt: TGTGCCAGCAGTCAGGTTCTAGCGACCTACGAGCAGTACTTC

abundance: NA
v_gene: TRBV5-1
d_gene: TRBD2
j_gene: TRBJ2-1
CDR3aa: CASSLGALAGGNEQFF
CDR3nt: TGCGCCAGCAGCTTGGGAGCCCTAGCGGGAGGGAATGAGCAGTTCTTC

abundance: NA
v_gene: TRBV11-2
d_gene: TRBD2
j_gene: TRBJ2-5
CDR3aa: CASSPGTSGTQYF
CDR3nt: TGTGCCAGCAGCCCCGGGACTAGCGGGACCCAGTACTTC

abundance: NA
v_gene: TRBV5-1
d_gene: NA
j_gene: TRBJ1-4
CDR3aa: CASSLALGDEKLFF
CDR3nt: TGCGCCAGCAGCTTGGCTCTAGGGGATGAAAAACTGTTTTTT

abundance: NA
v_gene: TRBV7-9
d_gene: NA
j_gene: TRBJ2-1
CDR3aa: CASSLLFQEQFF
CDR3nt: TGTGCCAGCAGCTTATTGTTCCAAGAGCAGTTCTTC